Included here is one TCR beta chain sequence, with context. As yet, its antigen is unknown. Both 60 Vbeta primers and 13 Jbeta primers went into the PCR. Per the original data handling: Later analysis identified tens of millions of unique TCR beta chains, 9 million to 12 million shared. Sequencing was performed with immunoSEQ multiplex PCR; in TCRdb, only in-frame clones are kept and a portion is missing. V, J and clone size are taken as reported in that table, and D and trimming were inferred from the DNA itself. This sample has under 75,000 clones; roughly 90% occur once, and the top ten carry 2%. These data originate in a study of cytomegalovirus exposure and HLA in healthy donors. Study overall: In an earlier analysis, some 110 million unique TCR beta sequences were found from about 179 million T cells. Study-level results: When analyzed later, a missense DCLRE1C variant was found to be linked to TCR beta V- and J-gene trimming. Within the data, a cluster of highly shared sequence variants was likely a sequencing artifact.

This CDR3 spans 15 amino acids. Germline V gives CDR1 SGDLS, CDR2 YYNGEE. V gave up 0 bases and J gave up 6 bases, with 13 bases separating them. The clonotype originates from a woman in her thirties in good health and CMV-seronegative. The gene calls are TRBV9 and TRBJ2-1; D is possibly TRBD2 (6 bases). Sequenced input: PBMCs. The CDR3, as DNA: TGTGCCAGCAGCGTAGTTGGAGGGCCACTCAATGAGCAGTTCTTC. Translated: CASSVVGGPLNEQFF. Drawing the rest from reference TRBV9 and TRBJ2-1, the complete variable domain is DSGVTQTPKHLITATGQRVTLRCSPRSGDLSVYWYQQSLDQGLQFLIQYYNGEERAKGNILERFSAQQFPDLHSELNLSSLELGDSALYFCASSVVGGPLNEQFFGPGTRLTVL.